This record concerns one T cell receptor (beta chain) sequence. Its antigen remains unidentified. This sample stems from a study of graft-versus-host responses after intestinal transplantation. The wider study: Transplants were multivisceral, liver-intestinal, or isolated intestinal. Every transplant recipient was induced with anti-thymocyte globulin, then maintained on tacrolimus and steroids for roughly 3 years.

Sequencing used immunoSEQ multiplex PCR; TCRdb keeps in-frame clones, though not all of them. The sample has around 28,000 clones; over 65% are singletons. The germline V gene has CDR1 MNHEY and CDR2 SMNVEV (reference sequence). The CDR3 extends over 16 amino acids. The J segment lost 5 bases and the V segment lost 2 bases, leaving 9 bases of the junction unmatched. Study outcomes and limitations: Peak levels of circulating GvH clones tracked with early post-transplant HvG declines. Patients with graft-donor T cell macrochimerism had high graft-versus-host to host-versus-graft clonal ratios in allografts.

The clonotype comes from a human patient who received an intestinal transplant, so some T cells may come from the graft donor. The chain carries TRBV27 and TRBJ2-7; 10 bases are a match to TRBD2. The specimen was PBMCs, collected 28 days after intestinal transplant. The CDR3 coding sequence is TGTGCCAGCAGTTTAAGCCAGCGGGAGGGCCACGACGAGCAGTACTTC. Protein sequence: CASSLSQREGHDEQYF.